One sample yielded the 24 T cell receptor beta chains listed below, sequenced in a study of blood T cells in healthy people across ages. The use of a sample-barcoded 5' primer and a J-beta primer mix characterized a second PCR of roughly 7 to 11 cycles. TCRdb itself ran the 5' RACE reads through MiXCR, one entry per CDR3 protein. The table has about 1.7 million distinct CDR3 sequences, about 30% seen once; the top ten hold approximately 7.7%. Material: blood. These receptors were collected from a woman in her 30s in good health.

The V gene is TRBV6-4, the J gene TRBJ2-3; D ambiguous. The CDR3 contains 15 residues. V shed 0 bases and J shed 4 bases, with 11 bases lying between them. CDR1 is MRHNA, CDR2 SNTAGT, per germline. CDR3 in amino acids: CASSDSSRLADTQYF. The CDR3 nucleotides are TGTGCCAGCAGTGACTCCTCGAGGCTGGCAGATACGCAGTATTTT.

This clonotype was detected ten times or more. The gene calls are TRBV7-9 and TRBJ2-7, with D maybe TRBD1 (5 bases). Per the germline V gene, CDR1 is SEHNR and CDR2 is FQNEAQ (reference sequence). V gave up 4 bases and J gave up 6 bases, with 22 bases separating them. The CDR3 spans 16 residues. The CDR3 DNA reads as TGTGCCAGCAGCTACGAATGGGGTAGGGGATCGTTCGAGCAGTACTTC. Translating it yields CASSYEWGRGSFEQYF. Combining the CDR3 with reference TRBV7-9 and TRBJ2-7 gives the whole variable domain DTGVSQNPRHKITKRGQNVTFRCDPISEHNRLYWYRQTLGQGPEFLTYFQNEAQLEKSRLLSDRFSAERPKGSFSTLEIQRTEQGDSAMYLCASSYEWGRGSFEQYFGPGTRLTVT.

The rearrangement uses TRBV2 and TRBJ2-5; 13 bases map to TRBD2. Losses at the gene ends were 8 bases for V and 11 bases for J; bases not matched to a gene: 14. The CDR3 is made up of 15 amino acids. From germline, CDR1 is SNHLY and CDR2 FYNNEI. CDR3: CASRGLAGVSNEQYF. CDR3 sequence (DNA): TGTGCCAGCCGCGGACTAGCGGGAGTGAGCAATGAGCAGTACTTC.

The sample holds a few counts of this clonotype. V gene TRBV6-6 combines with J gene TRBJ1-2; a possible D gene is TRBD1 (5 bases). V gave up 6 bases and J gave up 2 bases, with 16 bases separating them. Germline CDR1 reads MNHNY; CDR2 reads SVGAGI (reference sequence). The CDR3 runs to 15 residues. The CDR3 coding sequence is TGTGCCAGCAGGCAAACCTCCAGGGCGAACTATGGCTACACCTTC. This translates into CASRQTSRANYGYTF.

This chain joins TRBV7-2 and TRBJ2-5, with 10 bases fitting TRBD2. Germline V gene lookup returns CDR1 SGHTA and CDR2 FQGNSA. This CDR3 region has 18 residues. Trimming removed 2 bases from V and 5 bases from J; junction bases left unmatched: 14. CDR3 sequence (DNA): TGTGCCAGCAGCTTATTCCCGGCCCTAGCGGGAGAGAGGGAGACCCAGTACTTC. Amino acids: CASSLFPALAGERETQYF.

The V call is TRBV5-1, the J call TRBJ1-1; the D is unclear. This CDR3 region has 15 residues. Germline lookup yields CDR1 SGHRS and CDR2 YFSETQ. Trimming pared 1 base from V and 1 base from J, leaving 11 bases between. The CDR3 sequence is CASSLRASPNTEAFF. CDR3 in DNA: TGCGCCAGCAGCTTGAGGGCCAGCCCGAACACTGAAGCTTTCTTT.

This clonotype appeared many times. CDR3: CASSFGAGDQPQHF. In nucleotides, the CDR3 is TGCGCCAGCAGCTTTGGGGCAGGAGATCAGCCCCAGCATTTT. The chain couples TRBV5-1 to TRBJ1-5; the D gene is possibly TRBD1 (5 bases). The CDR3 runs to 14 residues. V was trimmed by 2 bases and J by 5 bases, leaving 11 bases between them. Per the germline V gene, CDR1 is SGHRS and CDR2 is YFSETQ.

The chain uses TRBV4-1 and TRBJ2-3, with D tentatively TRBD2 (5 bases). This CDR3 comprises 17 residues. The germline CDR1 and CDR2 sequences are MGHRA and YSYEKL. V lost 1 base to trimming and J lost 3 bases, with 17 bases between them. The CDR3 here is CASSQASHWEFTDTQYF. CDR3 sequence (DNA): TGCGCCAGCAGCCAAGCCTCCCACTGGGAGTTTACAGATACGCAGTATTTT.

This clonotype was found many times. The chain carries TRBV15 and TRBJ2-5; D tentatively fits TRBD1 or TRBD2 (5 bases each). The CDR3 runs to 18 residues. Germline CDR1 LNHNV, CDR2 YYDKDF (reference sequence). Trimming pared 0 bases from V and 0 bases from J, leaving 17 bases between. CDR3 region: CATSRDITPRDHQETQYF. The CDR3 nucleotides are TGTGCCACCAGCAGAGATATCACGCCCCGGGACCACCAAGAGACCCAGTACTTC.

V gene TRBV30 combines with J gene TRBJ1-5; D gene uncertain. Germline CDR1 is GTSNPN and CDR2 is SVGIG (reference sequence). Deletions cut 0 bases from V and 4 bases from J, with 7 bases between. The length of the CDR3 is 13 residues. The CDR3 coding sequence is TGTGCCTGGAGTGTTGCCCCTAATCAGCCCCAGCATTTT. It specifies CAWSVAPNQPQHF.

This sequence joins TRBV24-1 and TRBJ1-5, with D unclear. The V end lost 4 bases, the J end lost 0 bases, and 6 bases lay between the germline ends. This CDR3 has 14 amino acids. CDR1 KGHDR and CDR2 SFDVKD come from the germline V gene. CDR3 protein: CATSEQSSNQPQHF. CDR3 in DNA: TGTGCCACCAGTGAGCAGAGTAGCAATCAGCCCCAGCATTTT.

The gene calls are TRBV5-1 and TRBJ1-1; D not resolved. V was clipped by 0 bases and J by 5 bases, with 11 bases between them. CDR1 and CDR2 (germline): SGHRS, YFSETQ. The CDR3 consists of 14 residues. CDR3 amino acids: CASSLGMGGTEAFF. CDR3 sequence (DNA): TGCGCCAGCAGCTTGGGAATGGGAGGAACTGAAGCTTTCTTT.

This clonotype was counted between two and nine times. The chain links TRBV11-2 to TRBJ2-3; tentative D call: TRBD1 (5 bases). With 6 bases removed from V and 6 bases from J, the gap between germline ends came to 10 bases. The CDR3 totals 12 residues. CDR1 is SGHAT, CDR2 FQNNGV, per germline. The CDR3 DNA sequence: TGTGCCAGCAGTCGCAGGGTGGATACGCAGTATTTT. It translates to CASSRRVDTQYF.

Of note for this clonotype: One end of the junction does not line up with germline, which may come from a read error. V and J are TRBV12-3 or TRBV12-4 and TRBJ1-2; D call uncertain. This CDR3 spans 14 amino acids. The CDR3 DNA is TGTGCCAGCATTACAACCCCGGGCCCCTATGACTACACCTTC. It encodes CASITTPGPYDYTF.

This sequence joins TRBV4-2 and TRBJ1-1; TRBD1 aligns across 7 bases. CDR3 length equals 15 residues. J lost 3 bases, V lost 2 bases, and 6 bases had no gene match. Germline CDR1 LGHNA, CDR2 YNFKEQ. The CDR3 DNA is TGTGCCAGCAGCCAACCTTTGGACAGGCACACTGAAGCTTTCTTT. Translating it yields CASSQPLDRHTEAFF.

V is TRBV12-3 or TRBV12-4 and J is TRBJ2-3; 10 nucleotides match TRBD2. The V segment lost 6 bases and the J segment 6 bases; nucleotides outside the gene matches: 9. CDR3 size: 15 residues. CDR3 nucleotides: TGTGCCAGCAGCCCGAATAGCGGGGGGTATGATACGCAGTATTTT. This codes for CASSPNSGGYDTQYF.

The rearrangement joins TRBV4-1 to TRBJ2-3; D is undetermined. The V end was cut by 8 bases, the J end by 0 bases, with 15 bases between. The CDR3 runs 15 residues. Germline values: CDR1 MGHRA, CDR2 YSYEKL. CDR3 sequence: CASRRLALSTDTQYF. The CDR3 bases are TGCGCCAGCCGACGGTTAGCTCTTAGCACAGATACGCAGTATTTT.

This clonotype came up a few times. The chain carries TRBV28 and TRBJ1-5, with 8 bases lining up with TRBD1. Trimming took 5 bases from V and 2 from J; bases not matched to a gene: 11. The CDR3 runs 17 residues. Germline values: CDR1 MDHEN, CDR2 SYDVKM. The CDR3 bases are TGTGCCAGCAGTCCTCGGACAGGGATCGTCGGCAATCAGCCCCAGCATTTT. Amino acid sequence: CASSPRTGIVGNQPQHF.

This clonotype was picked up many times. This chain joins TRBV6-2 or TRBV6-3 and TRBJ1-5; D is ambiguous. The CDR3 has 15 residues. The germline V gene encodes CDR1 MNHEY and CDR2 SVGEGT. V shed 8 bases and J shed 3 bases, with 17 bases lying between them. In DNA form, the CDR3 reads TGTGCCAGCCTGAGCGCCGAACAATTCAATCAGCCCCAGCATTTT. Amino acid sequence: CASLSAEQFNQPQHF.

This chain connects TRBV3-1 to TRBJ1-6; maybe TRBD1 (5 bases). This CDR3 region has 15 residues. Trimming shortened V by 2 bases and J by 7 bases, and 12 bases separated the two germline ends. CDR1 and CDR2 from the germline V gene are LGHDT and YNNKEL (reference sequence). This CDR3 is CASSQRRAQNSPLHF. The DNA for the CDR3 is TGTGCCAGCAGCCAACGCAGGGCCCAAAATTCACCCCTCCACTTT.

The chain employs TRBV5-1 and TRBJ2-4; 9 nucleotides agree with TRBD1. With the DNA end fitting TRBJ2-7 better, the J assignment may be wrong. Germline loops: CDR1 SGHRS, CDR2 YFSETQ. This CDR3 region has 14 residues. Here the CDR3 DNA reads TGCGCCAGCAGCTCAACAGGGGGCTCCCTCGAGCAGTACTTC. Translating gives CASSSTGGSLEQYF.

The chain links TRBV10-3 to TRBJ2-3; TRBD2 matches 10 bases. The CDR3 is 17 amino acids. Germline V gene data show CDR1 as ENHRY and CDR2 as SYGVKD. J gave up 4 bases and V 2 bases, and 9 bases lay outside the gene matches. The chain's CDR3 is CAISETPAGGPSDTQYF. The CDR3 DNA reads as TGTGCCATCAGTGAGACCCCAGCGGGAGGGCCTTCAGATACGCAGTATTTT.

The rearrangement uses TRBV5-1 and TRBJ1-2, with TRBD1 matching 8 bases. The V gene end was trimmed by 6 bases and the J gene end by 0 bases; junction bases not matched to a gene: 7. The CDR3 length is 15 residues. Germline V gene sequence: CDR1 SGHRS, CDR2 YFSETQ. The CDR3 nucleotides are TGCGCCAGCACACAACAGGGGGGAGCTAACTATGGCTACACCTTC. It is translated as CASTQQGGANYGYTF.

This clonotype was seen a handful of times. This chain uses TRBV27 with TRBJ1-5; 7 bases align to TRBD1. CDR1 MNHEY and CDR2 SMNVEV come from the germline V gene (reference sequence). With 5 bases clipped from V and 11 bases from J, the junction kept 12 bases outside the gene matches. The CDR3 length is 14 residues. For the CDR3, the DNA is TGTGCCAGCAGTACCGACGGGGACAGCCGGTCCCAGCATTTT. Its protein product is CASSTDGDSRSQHF.